Listed below are T cell receptor beta chains from one sample, sequenced in a study of cytomegalovirus exposure and HLA in healthy donors. Using immunoSEQ multiplex PCR, the repertoire was profiled, and TCRdb retains in-frame clones only, with some absent. This table holds 99,000 or so clones, 70% to 80% found once. The sample was PBMCs. These receptor sequences come from a man aged 55 to 70 in good health and CMV-seropositive. Both conserved end residues are part of each CDR3. D genes are given only for firm matches. Some rows have no size entry. The others give once, few or many, or a class for an expanded clone.

size	J	D	V	CDR3	DNA
-	TRBJ1-4	-	TRBV7-9	CSSSRRGEKLFF	TGTTCCAGCTCCAGACGAGGCGAAAAACTGTTTTTT
-	TRBJ2-2	-	TRBV2	CASSSRVRELFF	TGTGCCAGCAGTAGCCGGGTCAGGGAGCTGTTTTTT
-	TRBJ2-1	TRBD2	TRBV5-4	CASSLGLAGPAEQFF	TGTGCCAGCAGCCTGGGACTAGCGGGACCCGCTGAGCAGTTCTTC
few	TRBJ2-1	-	TRBV5-1	CASIAPGREFYNEQFF	TGCGCCAGCATCGCACCCGGGAGAGAATTTTACAATGAGCAGTTCTTC
-	TRBJ2-5	TRBD1	TRBV6-4	CASSDGDRQPSQETQYF	TGTGCCAGCAGTGACGGGGACAGGCAGCCCAGCCAAGAGACCCAGTACTTC
-	TRBJ2-1	TRBD2	TRBV2	CASSVAGGPSEQFF	TGTGCCAGCAGTGTGGCGGGGGGGCCAAGTGAGCAGTTCTTC
-	TRBJ1-1	-	TRBV28	CAGGTEAFF	TGTGCCGGGGGGACTGAAGCTTTCTTT
-	TRBJ2-7	-	TRBV7-2	CASSLEGGVIYEQYF	TGTGCCAGCAGCTTAGAGGGGGGGGTGATCTACGAGCAGTACTTC
-	TRBJ1-4	TRBD1	TRBV29-1	CSAKRGQKTNEKLFF	TGCAGCGCTAAGAGGGGGCAGAAAACTAATGAAAAACTGTTTTTT
-	TRBJ2-5	-	TRBV7-3	CASSPNPTVGGTQYF	TGTGCCAGCAGCCCTAATCCGACAGTCGGCGGGACCCAGTACTTC
-	TRBJ1-3	TRBD1	TRBV18	CASSPGQGANTIYF	TGTGCCAGCTCCCCCGGACAGGGAGCAAACACCATATATTTT
-	TRBJ1-2	-	TRBV6-5	CASSPGGTGNYGYTF	TGTGCCAGCTCCCCGGGGGGCACTGGAAACTATGGCTACACCTTC
-	TRBJ2-7	-	TRBV7-2	CASSLWVGGSYEQYF	TGTGCCAGCAGCTTATGGGTCGGGGGCTCCTACGAGCAGTACTTC
-	TRBJ2-7	TRBD1	TRBV19	CASSQSTGFSYEQYF	TGTGCCAGTAGCCAATCGACAGGGTTCTCCTACGAGCAGTACTTC
-	TRBJ1-4	-	TRBV4-2	CASSQDSATNEKLFF	TGTGCCAGCAGCCAAGACAGCGCAACTAATGAAAAACTGTTTTTT
-	TRBJ2-6	-	TRBV25-1	CASSDPGTGANVLTF	TGTGCCAGCAGTGACCCAGGAACTGGGGCCAACGTCCTGACTTTC
-	TRBJ2-1	-	TRBV5-1	CASSFGGGQTYNEQFF	TGCGCCAGCAGCTTTGGCGGGGGCCAAACCTACAATGAGCAGTTCTTC
-	TRBJ2-3	-	TRBV6-5	CASSYNGGGQDTQYF	TGTGCCAGCAGTTACAATGGGGGGGGGCAAGATACGCAGTATTTT
-	TRBJ1-4	-	TRBV2	CARGGERNEKLFF	TGTGCCAGGGGGGGGGAACGGAATGAAAAACTGTTTTTT
-	TRBJ1-1	TRBD1	TRBV7-3	CASSLSTGGWITEAFF	TGTGCCAGCAGCTTAAGCACAGGGGGCTGGATAACTGAAGCTTTCTTT
-	TRBJ2-1	TRBD1	TRBV30	CAWSVKDRGFF	TGTGCCTGGAGTGTAAAGGACAGGGGATTCTTC
-	TRBJ2-1	-	TRBV28	CASSLHKRASSYNEQFF	TGTGCCAGCAGTTTACACAAGCGGGCAAGCTCCTACAATGAGCAGTTCTTC
few	TRBJ2-3	TRBD1	TRBV7-9	CASSLEKDRGADTQYF	TGTGCCAGCAGCTTAGAAAAGGACAGGGGCGCAGATACGCAGTATTTT
-	TRBJ2-7	-	TRBV7-9	CASSPTGVWNEQYF	TGTGCCAGCAGCCCAACGGGGGTTTGGAACGAGCAGTACTTC
-	TRBJ2-5	TRBD1	TRBV6-1	CASSEARGQGPRETQYF	TGTGCCAGCAGTGAAGCGCGTGGACAGGGGCCAAGAGAGACCCAGTACTTC
-	TRBJ1-1	-	TRBV2	CASSHRQSEAFF	TGTGCCAGCAGCCACCGACAGTCCGAAGCTTTCTTT
-	TRBJ1-1	TRBD1	TRBV19	CASSVAGGSEAFF	TGTGCCAGTAGTGTGGCAGGGGGCTCTGAAGCTTTCTTT
-	TRBJ2-1	TRBD2	TRBV6-5	CASSLAGGYNEQFF	TGTGCCAGCAGTCTAGCGGGGGGTTACAATGAGCAGTTCTTC
-	TRBJ1-3	TRBD1	TRBV4-3	CASSQSSTGGGGNTIYF	TGCGCCAGCAGCCAATCCTCGACAGGGGGCGGTGGAAACACCATATATTTT
-	TRBJ2-3	TRBD1	TRBV6-1	CASSGTGSADTQYF	TGTGCCAGCAGTGGGACAGGATCGGCAGATACGCAGTATTTT
-	TRBJ2-5	TRBD1	TRBV29-1	CSVRGTVRQETQYF	TGCAGCGTGAGGGGGACAGTGAGACAAGAGACCCAGTACTTC
-	TRBJ2-3	TRBD2	TRBV2	CASSGLAGTDTQYF	TGTGCCAGCAGTGGACTAGCGGGGACAGATACGCAGTATTTT
-	TRBJ2-1	-	TRBV19	CASKWLNEQFF	TGTGCCAGTAAGTGGCTCAATGAGCAGTTCTTC
-	TRBJ1-2	TRBD1	TRBV9	CASSVLTGSGYTF	TGTGCCAGCAGCGTACTGACAGGGAGCGGCTACACCTTC
-	TRBJ2-7	TRBD1	TRBV28	CASSPRTGYEQYF	TGTGCCAGCAGTCCCCGGACAGGGTACGAGCAGTACTTC
-	TRBJ1-5	TRBD1	TRBV7-8	CASSSSTGMGGQPQHF	TGTGCCAGCAGCTCATCGACAGGGATGGGTGGTCAGCCCCAGCATTTT
-	TRBJ1-1	-	TRBV9	CASSVGGMNTEAFF	TGTGCCAGCAGCGTAGGCGGAATGAACACTGAAGCTTTCTTT
-	TRBJ2-3	-	TRBV4-3	CASSQGMGINTDTQYF	TGCGCCAGCAGCCAAGGGATGGGCATTAACACAGATACGCAGTATTTT
-	TRBJ1-2	-	TRBV2	CASRGAYYGYTF	TGTGCCTCCCGGGGGGCCTACTATGGCTACACCTTC
-	TRBJ2-7	-	TRBV6-1	CASKNRASYEQYF	TGTGCCAGCAAAAACAGGGCCTCCTACGAGCAGTACTTC
few	TRBJ2-7	TRBD2	TRBV6-6	CASSYSRTSYEQYF	TGTGCCAGCAGTTACAGCAGGACTAGCTACGAGCAGTACTTC
-	TRBJ2-2	-	TRBV5-4	CASSLHQQGNTGELFF	-
-	TRBJ1-6	TRBD1	TRBV4-3	CASSQETGWGNSPLHF	TGCGCCAGCAGCCAAGAGACAGGGTGGGGTAATTCACCCCTCCACTTT
-	TRBJ2-2	TRBD2	TRBV18	CASSPQRGGRRNTGELFF	TGTGCCAGCTCACCCCAGCGGGGGGGCCGAAGAAACACCGGGGAGCTGTTTTTT
few	TRBJ1-2	TRBD1	TRBV6-5	CASSYSWTGGTYGYTF	TGTGCCAGCAGTTACTCGTGGACAGGTGGGACCTATGGCTACACCTTC
-	TRBJ2-1	-	TRBV5-1	CASSLGGTANYEQFF	TGCGCCAGCAGCTTGGGGGGGACTGCCAACTATGAGCAGTTCTTC
once	TRBJ1-2	-	TRBV4-1	CASSPAQGSNYGYTF	TGCGCCAGCAGCCCAGCACAGGGCTCTAACTATGGCTACACCTTC
-	TRBJ2-3	-	TRBV5-4	CASSLVVSTDTQYF	TGTGCCAGCAGCTTGGTAGTCTCGACAGATACGCAGTATTTT
-	TRBJ1-6	-	TRBV2	CASSSKRDSPLHF	TGTGCCAGCTCTTCTAAGAGGGATTCACCCCTCCACTTT
-	TRBJ2-3	TRBD2	TRBV7-3	CASSQGLAGGHVSSTDTQYF	TGTGCCAGCAGCCAGGGACTAGCGGGGGGGCACGTTTCCTCCACAGATACGCAGTATTTT
-	TRBJ1-2	-	TRBV29-1	CSVGAGNYGYTF	TGCAGCGTTGGGGCAGGGAACTATGGCTACACCTTC
-	TRBJ2-1	TRBD2	TRBV9	CASSVAGGPPEDEQFF	TGTGCCAGCAGCGTAGCGGGGGGTCCCCCCGAGGATGAGCAGTTCTTC
-	TRBJ2-1	TRBD1	TRBV27	CASSWDRVENEQFF	TGTGCCAGCAGTTGGGACAGGGTTGAAAATGAGCAGTTCTTC
-	TRBJ1-6	-	TRBV6-6	CASAQGLGSPLHF	TGTGCCAGTGCCCAGGGACTGGGTTCACCCCTCCACTTT
-	TRBJ2-1	-	TRBV13	CASSFPRTHNEQFF	TGTGCCAGCAGCTTTCCTCGGACTCACAATGAGCAGTTCTTC